This TCR beta chain was recorded in a study of shared clonotypes between healthy human individuals. Profiling relied on immunoSEQ multiplex PCR, and the TCRdb table lists in-frame clones only, not all of them. The table shows roughly 520,000 clones, with 90% to 97% occurring only once. Losses at the gene ends were 4 bases for V and 5 bases for J; bases not matched to a gene: 14. Germline lookup yields CDR1 MDHEN and CDR2 SYDVKM. The CDR3 is 17 amino acids. The chain employs TRBV28 and TRBJ2-1, with TRBD2 matching 7 bases. Sample: naive CD4+ T cells sorted from blood. As for subset: CD45RA+ positively selected. The sequence derives from a woman between 25 and 40 years old in good health. CDR3 nucleotides: TGTGCCAGCAGTTCACCTGGGGCGGGGGAAGTTCACAATGAGCAGTTCTTC. Translated: CASSSPGAGEVHNEQFF.